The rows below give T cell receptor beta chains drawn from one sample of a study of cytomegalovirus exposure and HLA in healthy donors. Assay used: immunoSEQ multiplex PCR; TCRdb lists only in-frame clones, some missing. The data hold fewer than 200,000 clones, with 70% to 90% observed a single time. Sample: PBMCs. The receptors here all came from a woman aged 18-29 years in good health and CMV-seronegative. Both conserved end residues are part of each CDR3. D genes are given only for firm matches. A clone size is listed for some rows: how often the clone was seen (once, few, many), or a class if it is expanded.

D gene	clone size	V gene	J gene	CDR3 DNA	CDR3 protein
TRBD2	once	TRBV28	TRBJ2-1	TGTGCCACACTAGCGGACAAGGTACCTGAGCAGTTCTTC	CATLADKVPEQFF
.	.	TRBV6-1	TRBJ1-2	TGTGCCAGCAGGCGTTCCTACGGCTACACCTTC	CASRRSYGYTF
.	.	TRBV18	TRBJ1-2	TGTGCCAGCTCACCAATCCAGGGGTATACGGGCTACACCTTC	CASSPIQGYTGYTF
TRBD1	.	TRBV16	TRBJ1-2	TGTGCCAGCAGCCAAAGGGACAGTCACTATGGCTACACCTTC	CASSQRDSHYGYTF
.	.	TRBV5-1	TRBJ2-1	TGCGCCAGCAGCTTGGTGGGTGGGAGGGGGACTCCTCAGTTCTTC	CASSLVGGRGTPQFF
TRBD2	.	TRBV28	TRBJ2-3	TGTGCCAGCAGTTTAGCGGGAGGGCCAACAGATACGCAGTATTTT	CASSLAGGPTDTQYF
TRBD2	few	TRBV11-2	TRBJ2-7	TGTGCCAGCAGCTTAGTACTAGCGGGAGGGAGCGAGCAGTACTTC	CASSLVLAGGSEQYF
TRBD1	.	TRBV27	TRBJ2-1	TGTGCCAGCAGCCGACAGGGAAATGAGCAGTTCTTC	CASSRQGNEQFF
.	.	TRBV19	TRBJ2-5	TGTGCCAGTAGTATTGGGCTTGCCGAGACCCAGTACTTC	CASSIGLAETQYF
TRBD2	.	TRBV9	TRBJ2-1	TGTGCCAGCAGCGTAGGGTTAGCGGGAGGGTACAATGAGCAGTTCTTC	CASSVGLAGGYNEQFF
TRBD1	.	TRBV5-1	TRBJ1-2	TGCGCCAGCAGCGGACAGGGAAATGGCTACACCTTC	CASSGQGNGYTF
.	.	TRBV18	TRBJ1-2	TGTGCCAGCTCACCAAGGCAGGGGCGGGATGGCTACACCTTC	CASSPRQGRDGYTF
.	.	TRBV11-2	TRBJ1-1	TGTGCCAGCCACGTCTGGGCGGGACCGATGAACACTGAAGCTTTCTTT	CASHVWAGPMNTEAFF
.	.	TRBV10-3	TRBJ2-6	TGTGCCATCAGTGACGGTGGGGCCAACGTCCTGACTTTC	CAISDGGANVLTF
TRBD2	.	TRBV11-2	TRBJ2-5	TGTGCCAGCAGCAACCGACTAGCGGGAGCCCCCCAGGAGACCCAGTACTTC	CASSNRLAGAPQETQYF
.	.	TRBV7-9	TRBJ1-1	TGTGCCAGCAGCCCCCACGGGAATAAGGGTGAAGCTTTCTTT	CASSPHGNKGEAFF
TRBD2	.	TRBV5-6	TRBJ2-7	TGTGCCAGCAGCTTGGTGGGGCTAGCGGGAACCCATCCCTATCAGCAGTACTTC	CASSLVGLAGTHPYQQYF
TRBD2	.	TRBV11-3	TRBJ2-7	TGTGCCAGCAGCTCCACCCGGCTAGCGGGAGGACCCTACGAGCAGTACTTC	CASSSTRLAGGPYEQYF
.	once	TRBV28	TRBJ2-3	TGTGCCAGCAGTCGCCCAGCGGGCCTCACAGATACGCAGTATTTT	CASSRPAGLTDTQYF
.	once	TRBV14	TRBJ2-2	TGTGCCAGCAGCCAAGAGACCAGTGGGAGCGGGGAGCTGTTTTTT	CASSQETSGSGELFF
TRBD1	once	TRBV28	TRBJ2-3	TGTGCCAGCAGTCTCCCTCAGGGACAGGGAGTAAATACGCAGTATTTT	CASSLPQGQGVNTQYF
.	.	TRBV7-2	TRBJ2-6	TGTGCCAGCAGCTACTCGGGGAGCCGCTCTGGGGCCAACGTCCTGACTTTC	CASSYSGSRSGANVLTF
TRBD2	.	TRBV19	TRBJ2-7	TGTGCCAGTAGTATTAGCGGGAGCGTGACGGAGCAGCAGTACTTC	CASSISGSVTEQQYF
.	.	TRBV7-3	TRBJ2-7	TGTGCCAGCAGCTTGCTGGCAGGGCACGAGCAGTACTTC	CASSLLAGHEQYF
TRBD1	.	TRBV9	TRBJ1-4	TGTGCCAGCAGCAAGGACAGGGAAGTTCGAAAACTGTTTTTT	CASSKDREVRKLFF
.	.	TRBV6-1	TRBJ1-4	TGTGCCAGCGCGGGACGGGGAAATGAAAAACTGTTTTTT	CASAGRGNEKLFF
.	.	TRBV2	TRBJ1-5	TGTGCCAGCAGTGAAGGGGGGGGGAATCAGCCCCAGCATTTT	CASSEGGGNQPQHF
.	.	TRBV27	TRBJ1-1	TGTGCCAGCAGTTTAAGCAGGGGCGAAGCTTTCTTT	CASSLSRGEAFF
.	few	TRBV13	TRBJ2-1	TGTGCCAGCAGTCTCTCGGGAGAAAACCATGAGCAGTTCTTC	CASSLSGENHEQFF
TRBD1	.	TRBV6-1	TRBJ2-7	TGTGCCAGCAGGGAGTGGGACAGGAGCTCCTACGAGCAGTACTTC	CASREWDRSSYEQYF
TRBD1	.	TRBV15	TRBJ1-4	TGTGCCACCAGCAAAAGACAGGGGAGGCAAATGGGTGAAAAACTGTTTTTT	CATSKRQGRQMGEKLFF